These T cell receptor beta chains were read from a single sample in a study of molecular identifiers for immune sequencing clone quantification. TCRdb reanalysed the PCR reads using MiXCR and keeps one entry per CDR3 protein. The repertoire consists of hundreds of thousands of distinct CDR3 sequences, with about 25% occurring once and the leading ten covering 0.7% to 0.95%. The sequenced material came from naive CD8+ T cells from blood, with Jurkat cell RNA spiked in. These receptors all come from a human donor in good health. Some libraries in this study had Jurkat cell RNA spiked in. Both conserved end residues are part of each CDR3. D genes are given only for firm matches. Clone size, where shown, is once, few, many, or a class for clones that have expanded.

cdr3_aa cdr3_nt v_call clone_size j_call d_call
CASGARSGELFF TGTGCCAGCGGAGCTAGGTCCGGGGAGCTGTTTTTT TRBV6-5 - TRBJ2-2 -
CASSLQAGLNTEAFF TGTGCCAGCAGTTTACAGGCCGGGCTGAACACTGAAGCTTTCTTT TRBV27 few TRBJ1-1 -
CSARGSSGGLSGETQYF TGCAGTGCTAGAGGGTCTAGCGGGGGCCTGAGCGGAGAGACCCAGTACTTC TRBV20-1 - TRBJ2-5 TRBD2
CASSQGGQRTYEQYF TGCGCCAGCAGCCAAGGGGGACAGAGGACCTACGAGCAGTACTTC TRBV4-1 - TRBJ2-7 TRBD1
CASKILGGNTGGLFF TGTGCCAGCAAAATCCTCGGGGGCAACACCGGGGGGCTGTTTTTT TRBV2 - TRBJ2-2 -
CASSYQTGDNEQFF TGTGCCAGCAGCTATCAGACGGGAGACAATGAGCAGTTCTTC TRBV7-2 many TRBJ2-1 -
CASSEPSRKLAGEHTDTQYF TGTGCCAGCAGTGAACCCAGCAGGAAACTAGCGGGGGAACACACAGATACGCAGTATTTT TRBV2 many TRBJ2-3 TRBD2
CASSEARTGAYAFF TGTGCCAGCAGTGAAGCCCGGACAGGGGCTTATGCTTTCTTT TRBV6-1 - TRBJ1-1 TRBD1
CASSLGLAGGSEQYF TGTGCCAGCAGCCTCGGACTAGCGGGAGGAAGCGAGCAGTACTTC TRBV28 many TRBJ2-7 TRBD2
CASSQATSGDGTDTQYF TGCGCCAGCAGCCAAGCCACTAGCGGGGATGGCACAGATACGCAGTATTTT TRBV4-3 - TRBJ2-3 TRBD2
CASSQDTRKNTGELFF TGCGCCAGCAGCCAAGACACTAGAAAGAACACCGGGGAGCTGTTTTTT TRBV4-3 - TRBJ2-2 -
CASSVGGVDQPQHF TGTGCCAGCAGCGTAGGAGGGGTAGATCAGCCCCAGCATTTT TRBV9 - TRBJ1-5 -
CASSRPGRSGELFF TGTGCCAGCAGCCGCCCAGGAAGATCCGGGGAGCTGTTTTTT TRBV11-2 - TRBJ2-2 -
CASSRLGPEYYNEQFF TGTGCCAGCAGCAGACTAGGCCCGGAATACTACAATGAGCAGTTCTTC TRBV6-2/TRBV6-3 few TRBJ2-1 -
CASQDSTSYEQYF TGTGCCAGCCAAGACAGTACCTCCTACGAGCAGTACTTC TRBV7-9 many TRBJ2-7 -
CAGRLSGGAWRTQYF TGTGCCGGCAGACTTAGCGGGGGGGCCTGGAGAACGCAGTATTTT TRBV27 - TRBJ2-3 TRBD2
CASSFYSNSNQPQHF TGTGCCAGCAGTTTTTACAGTAATAGCAATCAGCCCCAGCATTTT TRBV12-3/TRBV12-4 - TRBJ1-5 -
CASSLAPGGAGETQYF TGTGCCAGCAGCTTAGCACCCGGGGGGGCCGGGGAGACCCAGTACTTC TRBV7-9 - TRBJ2-5 TRBD2
CASSDYLHPTGGTNEKLFF TGTGCCAGCAGTGACTACTTACACCCGACAGGAGGGACTAATGAAAAACTGTTTTTT TRBV6-1 - TRBJ1-4 -
CASSQDLGGASTDTQYF TGCGCCAGCAGCCAAGATCTCGGCGGGGCTAGCACAGATACGCAGTATTTT TRBV4-3 - TRBJ2-3 -
CSVRQEYEQYF TGCAGCGTTAGACAGGAGTACGAGCAGTACTTC TRBV29-1 many TRBJ2-7 -
CASSLTGNTEAFF TGTGCCAGCAGCTTGACAGGGAACACTGAAGCTTTCTTT TRBV28 many TRBJ1-1 -
CASSQDRTGDGSYEQYF TGCGCCAGCAGCCAAGATCGGACAGGGGACGGCTCCTACGAGCAGTACTTC TRBV4-3 - TRBJ2-7 TRBD1
CASRPPPEETQYF TGTGCCAGCAGGCCTCCCCCCGAAGAGACCCAGTACTTC TRBV28 many TRBJ2-5 -
CASSLLGGATGELFF TGTGCCAGCAGTTTATTAGGGGGAGCCACCGGGGAGCTGTTTTTT TRBV12-3/TRBV12-4 - TRBJ2-2 -
CSASGTNTEELFF TGCAGTGCTAGCGGGACAAACACCGAGGAGCTGTTTTTT TRBV20-1 - TRBJ2-2 -
CASSFAGEADTQYF TGTGCCAGCAGTTTTGCGGGAGAGGCAGATACGCAGTATTTT TRBV28 few TRBJ2-3 TRBD2
CASSALAGVENEQFF TGTGCCAGTAGCGCCCTAGCGGGAGTGGAAAATGAGCAGTTCTTC TRBV19 many TRBJ2-1 TRBD2
CASSPSDYEQYF TGTGCCAGCAGCCCCTCCGACTACGAGCAGTACTTC TRBV5-4 many TRBJ2-7 -
CASSFIRDRDISRSQPQHF TGTGCCAGCAGTTTTATCAGGGACAGGGATATTTCTAGGAGTCAGCCCCAGCATTTT TRBV28 many TRBJ1-5 TRBD1
CASSYSIYAISYEQYF TGTGCCAGCAGTTACTCGATTTATGCAATCTCCTACGAGCAGTACTTC TRBV6-5 - TRBJ2-7 -
CANSFSGANTGELFF TGTGCCAACAGTTTTAGCGGGGCGAACACCGGGGAGCTGTTTTTT TRBV6-2/TRBV6-3 - TRBJ2-2 TRBD2
CASSSGTGGTGELFF TGTGCCAGCAGCTCCGGGACAGGGGGTACCGGGGAGCTGTTTTTT TRBV11-2 - TRBJ2-2 TRBD1
CASSSPGQFYEQYF TGTGCCAGCAGTTCCCCGGGACAGTTCTACGAGCAGTACTTC TRBV6-5 many TRBJ2-7 TRBD1
CASSFMVAGAGTGELFF TGTGCCAGCAGTTTCATGGTAGCGGGAGCGGGCACCGGGGAGCTGTTTTTT TRBV27 - TRBJ2-2 TRBD2
CASSLVRGALNEQFF TGTGCCAGCAGCTTAGTCCGGGGAGCGTTAAATGAGCAGTTCTTC TRBV7-2 many TRBJ2-1 -
CSASTGIGYEQYF TGCAGTGCTAGCACAGGGATCGGATACGAGCAGTACTTC TRBV20-1 few TRBJ2-7 -
CASSQEPTGFLNTEAFF TGCGCCAGCAGCCAAGAACCTACTGGTTTCTTGAACACTGAAGCTTTCTTT TRBV4-1 - TRBJ1-1 -
CASSAGTGEAFF TGTGCCAGCAGCGCCGGGACAGGGGAAGCTTTCTTT TRBV7-9 many TRBJ1-1 TRBD1
CASSLSGAGHGYTF TGTGCCAGCAGCTTATCAGGGGCCGGGCATGGCTACACCTTC TRBV13 - TRBJ1-2 -
CASSPDVGAYGYTF TGTGCCAGTAGTCCCGACGTAGGGGCCTATGGCTACACCTTC TRBV19 few TRBJ1-2 -
CATTPLMYTDNEQFF TGTGCCACCACCCCCCTCATGTACACCGACAATGAGCAGTTCTTC TRBV13 few TRBJ2-1 -
CATSDRLADTQYF TGTGCCACCAGTGATCGACTAGCTGATACGCAGTATTTT TRBV24-1 - TRBJ2-3 TRBD2
CSSSVTRGGWVMNTEAFF TGTTCCAGTAGCGTGACCAGGGGCGGGTGGGTGATGAACACTGAAGCTTTCTTT TRBV19 - TRBJ1-1 -
CASSQGTANGYTF TGCGCCAGCAGCCAAGGGACGGCGAACGGCTACACCTTC TRBV4-3 few TRBJ1-2 -